Below are 32 T cell receptor beta chains sequenced from a single sample in a study of blood T cells in healthy people across ages. Alongside a J-beta primer mix, a sample-barcoded 5' primer served in a second PCR lasting about 6 to 12 cycles. TCRdb fed the 5' RACE reads into MiXCR, producing one record per CDR3 protein. This table holds about 800,000 distinct CDR3 sequences, around 25% found once. This sample also appeared in a second study, on T cells of mothers and their children.

The sequenced material came from blood. These receptors were taken from a boy younger than 18 in good health.

The rearrangement joins TRBV28 to TRBJ2-1; TRBD1 agrees at 9 bases. CDR3 length equals 15 residues. Germline CDR1 reads MDHEN; CDR2 reads SYDVKM. Trimming cost V 11 bases and J 8 bases; bases outside gene matches: 16. The CDR3 is CAGGHGDRVWDEQFF. The CDR3 coding sequence is TGTGCCGGTGGTCATGGGGACAGGGTTTGGGATGAGCAGTTCTTC.

There are a few counts of this clonotype. DNA of the CDR3: TGTGCCAGCGGTTCGACAACAACTAATGAAAAACTGTTTTTT. Residues: CASGSTTTNEKLFF. The J gene is TRBJ1-4, the V gene TRBV7-2; no clear D. V lost 8 bases to trimming and J lost 0 bases, with 10 bases between them. The CDR3 consists of 14 residues. CDR1 and CDR2 (germline): SGHTA, FQGNSA.

The chain recombines TRBV12-3 or TRBV12-4 with TRBJ2-3; D is ambiguous. The CDR3 sequence is 15 residues long. With 7 bases removed from V and 6 bases from J, the gap between germline ends came to 20 bases. In DNA, the CDR3 is TGTGCCAGCAAAAGAATCCCGGGTTATGCGGATACGCAGTATTTT. It yields the protein CASKRIPGYADTQYF.

The chain links TRBV25-1 to TRBJ2-2; no clear D gene. The CDR3 runs to 15 residues. Trimming took off 5 bases at V and 2 bases at J, with 12 bases between the two ends. Germline CDR1 reads MGHDK; CDR2 reads SYGVNS. CDR3 coding DNA: TGTGCCAGCAGTCTTGGGTGGGGAAACACCGGGGAGCTGTTTTTT. Its protein is CASSLGWGNTGELFF.

The sample holds a few counts of this clonotype. The V call is TRBV14, the J call TRBJ2-5; D assignment may be TRBD1 or TRBD2 (5 bases each). V lost 3 bases to trimming and J lost 5 bases, with 13 bases between them. Germline V gene sequence: CDR1 SGHDN, CDR2 FVKESK. This CDR3 spans 14 amino acids. The CDR3 loop reads CASSQQLGEETQYF. Here the CDR3 DNA reads TGTGCCAGCAGCCAGCAACTAGGGGAGGAGACCCAGTACTTC. The variable domain in full, completed from reference TRBV14 and TRBJ2-5, reads EAGVTQFPSHSVIEKGQTVTLRCDPISGHDNLYWYRRVMGKEIKFLLHFVKESKQDESGMPNNRFLAERTGGTYSTLKVQPAELEDSGVYFCASSQQLGEETQYFGPGTRLLVL.

The table lists this clonotype with a few counts. The chain employs TRBV6-1 and TRBJ2-3; 7 positions match TRBD2. The CDR3 totals 17 residues. Germline trimming cut 3 bases from V and 0 bases from J; bases unmatched to any gene: 9. Germline CDR1 MNHNS, CDR2 SASEGT. The CDR3 spells CASSDMLFSGSTDTQYF. CDR3 in DNA: TGTGCCAGCAGTGACATGCTGTTTAGCGGGAGCACAGATACGCAGTATTTT.

The chain is built from TRBV7-8 and TRBJ1-2, with a weak D call TRBD1 (6 bases). There are 16 residues in the CDR3. V lost 1 base, J lost 0 bases, and 12 bases lay in between. Germline CDR1 reads SGHVS; CDR2 reads FQNEAQ. The CDR3: CASSLGSGAPNYGYTF. The CDR3 nucleotides read TGTGCCAGCAGCTTAGGTTCAGGGGCCCCTAACTATGGCTACACCTTC.

The rearrangement links TRBV9 to TRBJ2-3; a weak D match, TRBD2 (5 bases). Looked up from germline, CDR1 is SGDLS and CDR2 is YYNGEE. CDR3 length: 13 residues. V was pared by 6 bases and J by 5 bases, with 13 bases between. The CDR3 reads CASTGNPGDTQYF. Here the CDR3 DNA reads TGTGCCAGCACCGGGAACCCGGGAGATACGCAGTATTTT.

V usage is TRBV20-1 and J usage is TRBJ2-5; 12 bases map to TRBD1. J lost 5 bases, V lost 3 bases, and 7 bases had no gene match. The CDR3 covers 15 residues. Germline-derived CDR1 and CDR2 are DFQATT and SNEGSKA (reference sequence). CDR3 in amino acids: CSASPGTGGSETQYF. The CDR3 DNA is TGCAGTGCTAGTCCGGGGACAGGGGGCTCGGAGACCCAGTACTTC.

The V gene is TRBV29-1, the J gene TRBJ2-5; D is ambiguous. This CDR3 is built from 12 residues. Looked up from germline, CDR1 is SQVTM and CDR2 is ANQGSEA. The V end lost 8 bases, the J end lost 4 bases, and 14 bases lay between the germline ends. As DNA, the CDR3 is TGCAGCACTCTTGGGCACGGAGAGACCCAGTACTTC. Residues: CSTLGHGETQYF.

V gene TRBV5-1 combines with J gene TRBJ2-2; TRBD1 might be the D (5 bases). This CDR3 contains 16 residues. The germline CDR1 and CDR2 sequences are SGHRS and YFSETQ. V lost 2 bases, J lost 4 bases, and 15 bases lay in between. The DNA for the CDR3 is TGCGCCAGCAGCTTAACGACAGCCATCCCCACCGGGGAGCTGTTTTTT. This gives the protein CASSLTTAIPTGELFF.

This clonotype was found a few times. The CDR3 DNA is TGTGCCAGCAGTTTAGAGGCCAGATACGAGCAGTACTTC. Translation: CASSLEARYEQYF. The chain uses TRBV12-3 or TRBV12-4 and TRBJ2-7; unclear D gene. The V end lost 1 base, the J end lost 4 bases, and 8 bases lay between the germline ends. CDR3 length: 13 residues.

This clonotype was picked up a small number of times. The chain combines TRBV7-2 with TRBJ2-7; the D gene could be TRBD1 or TRBD2 (6 bases each). V lost 1 base and J lost 0, with 13 bases in between. Germline values: CDR1 SGHTA, CDR2 FQGNSA. The CDR3 is 16 residues long. CDR3 region: CASSLEGGISSYEQYF. The CDR3 DNA reads TGTGCCAGCAGCTTAGAGGGGGGAATTAGCTCCTACGAGCAGTACTTC.

The V gene is TRBV15, the J gene TRBJ2-1; maybe TRBD1 (6 bases). The J call may not be correct, given that the DNA end is closer to TRBJ2-7. The germline V gene encodes CDR1 LNHNV and CDR2 YYDKDF (reference sequence). The CDR3 contains 13 residues. The CDR3 region is CATSRDTGSEQYF. The CDR3 region has the DNA TGTGCCACCAGCAGAGATACAGGGAGCGAGCAGTACTTC.

The CDR3 loop reads CASSLVRADYGQYF. As DNA, the CDR3 is TGTGCCAGCAGCTTGGTAAGGGCAGACTACGGGCAGTACTTC. The J gene is TRBJ2-5, the V gene TRBV5-6; D perhaps matches TRBD2 (5 bases). The CDR3 loop spans 14 amino acids. Trimming took off 0 bases at V and 11 bases at J, with 17 bases between the two ends. The V gene's germline CDR1 is SGHDT and CDR2 YYEEEE.

This chain connects TRBV2 to TRBJ2-5; TRBD2 matches 7 bases. CDR3 length: 14 amino acids. In germline, CDR1 is SNHLY, CDR2 FYNNEI. The J segment lost 4 bases and the V segment lost 7 bases, leaving 9 bases of the junction unmatched. The CDR3 DNA is TGTGCCAGCACCGACTCTGGGGGGGTAGAGACCCAGTACTTC. Amino acids: CASTDSGGVETQYF.

This clonotype was counted between two and nine times. The chain uses TRBV9 and TRBJ2-5, with 7 bases aligning to TRBD2. The DNA end lines up better with TRBJ2-7; the J call may be wrong. Germline lookup yields CDR1 SGDLS and CDR2 YYNGEE. The CDR3 extends over 14 amino acids. The CDR3 protein is CASSRGGVSYEQYF. The CDR3 DNA reads as TGTGCCAGCAGCCGGGGAGGGGTAAGCTACGAGCAGTACTTC.

This clonotype has just a few counts. The chain recombines TRBV7-9 with TRBJ2-7; weak D call: TRBD2 (5 bases). V was pared by 6 bases and J by 4 bases, with 7 bases between. Germline CDR1 and CDR2: SEHNR and FQNEAQ (reference sequence). This CDR3 is 11 amino acids long. Here the CDR3 reads CASSGLYEQYF. The CDR3 bases are TGTGCCAGCAGTGGACTTTACGAGCAGTACTTC.

The gene calls are TRBV7-9 and TRBJ2-7; D perhaps matches TRBD2 (6 bases). The CDR3 consists of 14 residues. Germline values: CDR1 SEHNR, CDR2 FQNEAQ (reference sequence). The ends were cut back, 2 bases at V and 3 bases at J, with 11 bases in the middle. The CDR3 reads CASSLSATSYEQYF. CDR3 bases: TGTGCCAGCAGCTTATCGGCGACTAGCTACGAGCAGTACTTC.

Only a few counts were recorded for this clonotype. One junction end disagrees with the germline gene, perhaps due to a read error. This rearrangement joins TRBV6-2 or TRBV6-3 to TRBJ1-1, with 7 positions matching TRBD1. Germline lookup yields CDR1 MNHEY and CDR2 SVGEGT. The CDR3 contains 13 residues. The CDR3 DNA reads as TGTGCCAGCAGGGGAACAGGGGTCCCTGAAGTTTTCTTT. Amino acids: CASRGTGVPEVFF.

The V and J genes are TRBV6-1 and TRBJ1-2; D call uncertain. The CDR3 has 17 amino acids. Germline V gives CDR1 MNHNS, CDR2 SASEGT. Trimming stripped 5 bases from V and 0 bases from J, with 19 bases between. CDR3 in amino acids: CASSRAQSSGANYGYTF. DNA of the CDR3: TGTGCCAGCAGTCGCGCACAGAGTTCCGGGGCTAACTATGGCTACACCTTC.

V and J are TRBV29-1 and TRBJ2-1, with D perhaps being TRBD1 or TRBD2 (6 bases each). Germline V gene data show CDR1 as SQVTM and CDR2 as ANQGSEA. This CDR3 region has 13 residues. V lost 3 bases to trimming and J lost 7 bases, with 13 bases between them. The CDR3, as DNA: TGCAGCGTTGACGGGGGCCTATTTAATGAGCAGTTCTTC. Protein product: CSVDGGLFNEQFF.

This sequence joins TRBV6-2 or TRBV6-3 and TRBJ1-5, with unresolved D. Trimming cost V 2 bases and J 4 bases, with 15 bases left between them. CDR3 length: 16 residues. Germline V gene lookup returns CDR1 MNHEY and CDR2 SVGEGT. Written as DNA, the CDR3 is TGTGCCAGCAGTTACCGGCCTAGCAAGATTAATCAGCCCCAGCATTTT. This sequence encodes CASSYRPSKINQPQHF.

In its sample, this clonotype was seen a few times. The rearrangement links TRBV6-5 to TRBJ2-5; possibly TRBD1 for D (5 bases). The closer fit of TRBJ2-7 to the DNA end suggests the J call may be wrong. The CDR3 spans 14 residues. Germline assignment: CDR1 MNHEY and CDR2 SVGAGI. The CDR3 bases are TGTGCCAGCAGTTCCATTCTGACAGCCTACGAGCAGTACTTC. Its translation: CASSSILTAYEQYF.

V and J are TRBV27 and TRBJ2-5; 9 bases agree with TRBD1. The end of the DNA fits TRBJ2-7 better, so the J call may be wrong. The CDR3 totals 15 residues. Per the germline V gene, CDR1 is MNHEY and CDR2 is SMNVEV (reference sequence). CDR3 bases: TGTGCCAGCAGTGGATACGGACAGGGGAGCTACGAGCAGTACTTC. Protein sequence: CASSGYGQGSYEQYF.

This clonotype was detected a few times. This chain joins TRBV28 and TRBJ1-2; the match to TRBD1 covers 7 bases. Germline assignment: CDR1 MDHEN and CDR2 SYDVKM. The CDR3 extends over 16 amino acids. Unmatched junction bases numbered 14, after V lost 6 bases and J lost 4 bases. CDR3 bases: TGTGCCAGCAGCCCAACCCGACAGGGAAGTTCCTATGGCTACACCTTC. Encoded protein: CASSPTRQGSSYGYTF.

This clonotype showed up many times. V is TRBV5-1 and J is TRBJ1-1, with TRBD1 as a possible D gene (5 bases). The CDR3 is made up of 13 amino acids. The V gene's germline CDR1 is SGHRS and CDR2 YFSETQ. Trimming left V 4 bases short and J 0 bases short, with 7 bases between. CDR3: CASSADMNTEAFF. In DNA, the CDR3 is TGCGCCAGCAGCGCGGACATGAACACTGAAGCTTTCTTT.

This chain links TRBV28 with TRBJ2-7, with TRBD1 as a possible D gene (6 bases). Trimming removed 4 bases at V and 5 bases at J, with 12 bases between. CDR3 length: 13 amino acids. Germline V gene data show CDR1 as MDHEN and CDR2 as SYDVKM. The CDR3 loop reads CASSCGQRNEQYF. DNA for the CDR3: TGTGCCAGCAGTTGTGGACAGAGAAACGAGCAGTACTTC.

This clonotype was counted only a few times. Mismatch with germline at one junction end may stem from a read error. The gene calls are TRBV3-1 and TRBJ1-1; D not resolved. The CDR3 sequence is 14 residues long. Germline CDR1 is LGHDT and CDR2 is YNNKEL (reference sequence). This CDR3 is CANSPSYVNTEAFF. The CDR3 nucleotides are TGTGCCAACAGCCCGTCGTACGTGAACACTGAAGCTTTCTTT.

The rearrangement links TRBV7-6 to TRBJ2-5, with no clear D. The CDR3 contains 14 residues. The V end was cut by 5 bases, the J end by 6 bases, with 16 bases between. Germline loops: CDR1 SGHVS, CDR2 FNYEAQ. The CDR3 DNA sequence: TGTGCCAGCAGCCCCGACCCCATCTCACAGACCCAGTACTTC. Protein product: CASSPDPISQTQYF.

V gene TRBV6-5 combines with J gene TRBJ2-1, with D possibly TRBD2 on 6 matching bases. The DNA matches TRBJ2-5 better at its end, which makes the J call doubtful. Germline V gene lookup returns CDR1 MNHEY and CDR2 SVGAGI. This CDR3 has 17 amino acids. This CDR3 reads CASSYYLGLYNEETQYF. In DNA, the CDR3 is TGTGCCAGCAGTTACTATTTAGGACTATATAACGAAGAGACCCAGTACTTC.

The chain uses TRBV2 and TRBJ2-5, with a possible D match to TRBD1 (5 bases). The closer fit of TRBJ2-7 to the DNA end suggests the J call may be wrong. Germline values: CDR1 SNHLY, CDR2 FYNNEI. The CDR3 runs 13 residues. The CDR3, as DNA: TGTGCCAGCAGGCCCGACGGACAATACGAGCAGTACTTC. It specifies CASRPDGQYEQYF.